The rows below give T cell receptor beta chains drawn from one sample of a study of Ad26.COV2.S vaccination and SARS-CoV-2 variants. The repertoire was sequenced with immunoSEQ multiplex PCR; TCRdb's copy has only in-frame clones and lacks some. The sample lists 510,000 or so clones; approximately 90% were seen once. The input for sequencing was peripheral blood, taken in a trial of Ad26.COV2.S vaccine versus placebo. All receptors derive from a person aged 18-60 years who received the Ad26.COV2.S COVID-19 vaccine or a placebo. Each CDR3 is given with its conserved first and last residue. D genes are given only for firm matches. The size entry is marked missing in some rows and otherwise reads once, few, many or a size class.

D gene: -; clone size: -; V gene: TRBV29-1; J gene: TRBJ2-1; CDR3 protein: CSVEPPGYNEQFF; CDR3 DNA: TGCAGCGTTGAACCCCCGGGATACAATGAGCAGTTCTTC
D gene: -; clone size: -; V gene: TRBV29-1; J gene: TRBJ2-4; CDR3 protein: CSVEAAGRDIQYF; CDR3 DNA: TGCAGCGTTGAGGCGGCGGGAAGGGACATTCAGTACTTC
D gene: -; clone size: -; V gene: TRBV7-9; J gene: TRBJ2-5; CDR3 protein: CASSPHSGFETQYF; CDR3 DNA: TGTGCCAGCAGCCCCCACTCGGGATTTGAGACCCAGTACTTC
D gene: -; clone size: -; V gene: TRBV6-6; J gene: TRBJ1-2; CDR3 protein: CASSTGLDYGYTF; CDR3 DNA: TGTGCCAGCAGCACAGGGCTTGATTATGGCTACACCTTC
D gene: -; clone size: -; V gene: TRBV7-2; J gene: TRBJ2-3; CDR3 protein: CASSSHPDGTQYF; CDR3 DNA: TGTGCCAGCAGCTCCCACCCGGACGGGACGCAGTATTTT
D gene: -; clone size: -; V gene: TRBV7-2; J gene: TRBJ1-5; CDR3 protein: CASSWPGFNNQPQHF; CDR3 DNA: TGTGCCAGCAGCTGGCCAGGGTTCAACAATCAGCCCCAGCATTTT
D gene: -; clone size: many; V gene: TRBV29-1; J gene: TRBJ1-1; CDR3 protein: CSVSRPFNTEAFF; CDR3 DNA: TGCAGCGTTTCCCGTCCCTTTAACACTGAAGCTTTCTTT
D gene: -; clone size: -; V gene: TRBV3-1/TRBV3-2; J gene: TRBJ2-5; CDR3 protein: CASSQVVLETQYF; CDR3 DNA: TGTGCCAGCAGCCAAGTTGTGTTGGAGACCCAGTACTTC
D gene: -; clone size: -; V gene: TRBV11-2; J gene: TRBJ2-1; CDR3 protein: CASSLQRAGRGAEQFF; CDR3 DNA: TGTGCCAGCAGCTTACAGCGGGCAGGGCGTGGTGCTGAGCAGTTCTTC
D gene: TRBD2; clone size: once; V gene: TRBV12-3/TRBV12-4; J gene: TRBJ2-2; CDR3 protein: CASSLAGAGELFF; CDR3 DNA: TGTGCCAGCAGTCTAGCGGGAGCCGGGGAGCTGTTTTTT
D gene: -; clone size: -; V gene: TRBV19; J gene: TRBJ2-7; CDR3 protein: CASSPARGREQYF; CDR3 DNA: TGTGCCAGTAGCCCCGCCCGGGGCCGGGAGCAGTACTTC
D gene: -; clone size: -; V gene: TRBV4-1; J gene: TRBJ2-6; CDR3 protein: CASSQDLTLGVLTF; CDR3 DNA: TGCGCCAGCAGCCAAGATTTGACTCTGGGGGTCCTGACTTTC
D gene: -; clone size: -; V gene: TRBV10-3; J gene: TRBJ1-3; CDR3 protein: CAISEIRGYSGNTIYF; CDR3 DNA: TGTGCCATCAGTGAGATTCGGGGGTACTCTGGAAACACCATATATTTT
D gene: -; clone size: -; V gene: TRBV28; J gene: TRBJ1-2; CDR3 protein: CASSLYLGQNLNYGYTF; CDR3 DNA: TGTGCCAGCAGTTTATATTTAGGCCAGAACTTAAACTATGGCTACACCTTC
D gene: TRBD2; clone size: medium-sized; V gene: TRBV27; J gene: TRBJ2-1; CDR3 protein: CASSSIGLAGGPSYNEQFF; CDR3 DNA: TGTGCCAGCAGTTCAATAGGACTAGCGGGAGGGCCTTCCTACAATGAGCAGTTCTTC
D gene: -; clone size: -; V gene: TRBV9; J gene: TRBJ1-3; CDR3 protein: CASSVGTGSNTIYF; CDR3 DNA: TGTGCCAGCAGCGTAGGTACAGGGTCAAACACCATATATTTT
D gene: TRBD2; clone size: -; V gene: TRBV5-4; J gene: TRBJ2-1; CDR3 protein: CASSLGGTSGSLLSNEQFF; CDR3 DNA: TGTGCCAGCAGCTTGGGAGGGACTAGCGGAAGCCTTCTAAGTAATGAGCAGTTCTTC
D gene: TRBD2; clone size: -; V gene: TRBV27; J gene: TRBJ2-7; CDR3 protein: CASSAIAGGYEQYF; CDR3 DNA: TGTGCCAGCAGTGCCATAGCGGGAGGGTACGAGCAGTACTTC
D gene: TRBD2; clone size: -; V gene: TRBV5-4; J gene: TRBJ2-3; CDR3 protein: CASSVGTSGAHSDTQYF; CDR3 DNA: TGTGCCAGCAGCGTCGGGACTAGCGGAGCCCATTCGGATACGCAGTATTTT
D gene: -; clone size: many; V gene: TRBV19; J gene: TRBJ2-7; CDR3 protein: CASSVRSSEGEQYF; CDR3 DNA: TGTGCCAGTAGTGTCAGGTCCTCGGAGGGCGAGCAGTACTTC
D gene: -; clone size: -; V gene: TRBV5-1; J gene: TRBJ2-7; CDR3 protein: CASSLVRYEQYF; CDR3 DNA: TGCGCCAGCAGCTTGGTCCGCTACGAGCAGTACTTC
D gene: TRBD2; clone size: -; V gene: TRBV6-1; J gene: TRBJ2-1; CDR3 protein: CASSESNWAGGRNEQFF; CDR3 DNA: TGTGCCAGCAGTGAAAGTAATTGGGCGGGAGGTAGAAATGAGCAGTTCTTC
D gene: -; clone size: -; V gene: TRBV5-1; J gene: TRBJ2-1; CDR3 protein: CASSLGVSRTYNEQFF; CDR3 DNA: TGCGCCAGCAGCTTGGGGGTTAGCCGTACCTACAATGAGCAGTTCTTC
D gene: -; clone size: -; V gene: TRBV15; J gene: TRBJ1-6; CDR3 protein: CATSRGVYNSPLHF; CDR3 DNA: TGTGCCACCAGCAGAGGGGTCTATAATTCACCCCTCCACTTT
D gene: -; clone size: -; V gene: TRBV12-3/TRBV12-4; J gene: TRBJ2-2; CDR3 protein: CASTFGGELFF; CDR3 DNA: TGTGCCAGCACCTTCGGGGGGGAGCTGTTTTTT
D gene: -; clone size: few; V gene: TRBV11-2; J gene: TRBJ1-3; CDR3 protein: CASSLEMRTGNTIYF; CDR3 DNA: TGTGCCAGCAGCCTGGAGATGAGGACTGGAAACACCATATATTTT
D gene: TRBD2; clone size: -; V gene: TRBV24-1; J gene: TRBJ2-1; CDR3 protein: CATSAPGTSGNEQFF; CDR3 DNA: TGTGCCACCAGTGCCCCAGGGACTAGCGGCAATGAGCAGTTCTTC
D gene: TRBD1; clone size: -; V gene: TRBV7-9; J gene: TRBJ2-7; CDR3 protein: CASSLRSGQVIEQYF; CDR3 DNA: TGTGCCAGCAGCTTAAGGTCAGGACAGGTTATCGAGCAGTACTTC
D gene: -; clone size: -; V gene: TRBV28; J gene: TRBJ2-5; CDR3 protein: CASSSHPAASGETQYF; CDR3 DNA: TGTGCCAGCAGTTCACACCCGGCGGCCTCTGGGGAGACCCAGTACTTC
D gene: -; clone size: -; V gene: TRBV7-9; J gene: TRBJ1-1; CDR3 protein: CASSSHGSGTEAFF; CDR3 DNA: TGTGCCAGCAGCTCCCATGGGTCGGGAACTGAAGCTTTCTTT
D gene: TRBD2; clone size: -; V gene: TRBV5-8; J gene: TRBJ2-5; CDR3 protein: CASSLGLAGGITETQYF; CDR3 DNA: TGTGCCAGCAGCCTAGGACTAGCGGGAGGTATTACAGAGACCCAGTACTTC
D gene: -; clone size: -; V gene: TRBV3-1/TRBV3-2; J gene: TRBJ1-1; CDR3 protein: CASSFQDEAFF; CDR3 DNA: TGTGCCAGCAGCTTCCAAGATGAAGCTTTCTTT
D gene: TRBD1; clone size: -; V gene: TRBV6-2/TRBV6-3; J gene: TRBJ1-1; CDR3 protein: CASSNAGGTGWGSEAFF; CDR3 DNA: TGTGCCAGCAGTAACGCAGGCGGGACAGGGTGGGGGTCTGAAGCTTTCTTT
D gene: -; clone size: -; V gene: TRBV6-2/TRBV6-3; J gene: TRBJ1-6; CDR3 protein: CASSAPGSWNSPLHF; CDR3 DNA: TGTGCCAGCAGTGCCCCAGGATCCTGGAATTCACCCCTCCACTTT
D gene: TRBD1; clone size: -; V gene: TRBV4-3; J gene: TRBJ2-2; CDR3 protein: CASSQDRVFGDSQRTGELFF; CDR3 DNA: TGCGCCAGCAGCCAAGATCGAGTATTTGGGGACAGCCAACGGACCGGGGAGCTGTTTTTT
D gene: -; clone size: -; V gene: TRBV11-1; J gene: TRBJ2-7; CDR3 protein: CASSYPGSGPEQYF; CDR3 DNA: TGTGCCAGCAGCTACCCCGGCTCAGGGCCCGAGCAGTACTTC
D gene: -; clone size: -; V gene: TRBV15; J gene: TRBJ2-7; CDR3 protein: CATSRDLGISYEQYF; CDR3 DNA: TGTGCCACCAGCAGAGATCTCGGGATCTCCTACGAGCAGTACTTC
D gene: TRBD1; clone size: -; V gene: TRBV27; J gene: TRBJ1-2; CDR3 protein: CASSLMTGDGYTF; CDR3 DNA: TGTGCCAGCAGTTTAATGACAGGGGATGGCTACACCTTC
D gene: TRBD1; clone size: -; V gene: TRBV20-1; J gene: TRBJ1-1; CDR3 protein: CSPGQGVGAFF; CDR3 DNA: TGCAGCCCGGGACAGGGGGTAGGTGCTTTCTTT
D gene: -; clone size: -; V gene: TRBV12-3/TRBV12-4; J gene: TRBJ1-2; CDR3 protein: CASSSPTYYGYTF; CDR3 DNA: TGTGCCAGCAGTTCCCCGACCTACTATGGCTACACCTTC
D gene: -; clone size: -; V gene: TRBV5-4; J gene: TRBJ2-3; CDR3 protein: CASSLVGDTQYF; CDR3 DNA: TGTGCCAGCAGCTTGGTGGGGGATACGCAGTATTTT
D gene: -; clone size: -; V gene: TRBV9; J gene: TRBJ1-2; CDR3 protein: CASSVNREGGYTF; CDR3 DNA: TGTGCCAGCAGCGTGAACAGGGAGGGTGGCTACACCTTC
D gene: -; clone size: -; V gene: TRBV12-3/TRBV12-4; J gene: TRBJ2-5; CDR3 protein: CASSLSGAATQYF; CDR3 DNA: TGTGCCAGCAGTTTAAGTGGGGCGGCCACCCAGTACTTC
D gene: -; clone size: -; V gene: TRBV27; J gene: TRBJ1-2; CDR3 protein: CASSLQGRNGYTF; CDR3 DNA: TGTGCCAGCAGTTTACAGGGTCGGAACGGCTACACCTTC
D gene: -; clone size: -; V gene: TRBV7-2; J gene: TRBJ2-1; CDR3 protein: CASSPRQKSYNEQFF; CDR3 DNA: TGTGCCAGCAGCCCAAGACAGAAATCCTACAATGAGCAGTTCTTC
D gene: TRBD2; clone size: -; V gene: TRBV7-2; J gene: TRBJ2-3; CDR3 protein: CASSLGGLATDTQYF; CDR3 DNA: TGTGCCAGCAGCTTAGGGGGACTAGCCACAGATACGCAGTATTTT
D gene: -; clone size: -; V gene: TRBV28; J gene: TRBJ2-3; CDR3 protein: CASSLVGGGDTQYF; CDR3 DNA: TGTGCCAGCAGTTTGGTTGGTGGAGGAGATACGCAGTATTTT
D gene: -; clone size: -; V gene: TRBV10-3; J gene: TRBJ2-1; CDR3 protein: CAISESRKVLYNEQFF; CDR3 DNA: TGTGCCATCAGTGAGTCCCGGAAGGTCCTCTACAATGAGCAGTTCTTC
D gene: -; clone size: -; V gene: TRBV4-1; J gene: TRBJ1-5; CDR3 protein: CASSQVDGSNQPQHF; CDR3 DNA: TGCGCCAGCAGCCAGGTAGACGGTAGCAATCAGCCCCAGCATTTT
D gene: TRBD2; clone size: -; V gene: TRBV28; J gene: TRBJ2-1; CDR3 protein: CASSQYPGLVTHEQFF; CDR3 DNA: TGTGCCAGCAGTCAGTATCCGGGACTAGTTACCCATGAGCAGTTCTTC
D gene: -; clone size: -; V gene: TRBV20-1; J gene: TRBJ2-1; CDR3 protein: CSASRSYNEQFF; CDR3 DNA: TGCAGTGCTAGTCGGTCCTACAATGAGCAGTTCTTC
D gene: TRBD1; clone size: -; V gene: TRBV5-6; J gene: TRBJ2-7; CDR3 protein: CASSLQGVYEQYF; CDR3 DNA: TGTGCCAGCAGCTTGCAGGGGGTCTACGAGCAGTACTTC
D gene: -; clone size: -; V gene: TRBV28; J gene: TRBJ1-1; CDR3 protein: CASIQGRNEAFF; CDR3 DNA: TGTGCCAGCATACAGGGTCGGAATGAAGCTTTCTTT